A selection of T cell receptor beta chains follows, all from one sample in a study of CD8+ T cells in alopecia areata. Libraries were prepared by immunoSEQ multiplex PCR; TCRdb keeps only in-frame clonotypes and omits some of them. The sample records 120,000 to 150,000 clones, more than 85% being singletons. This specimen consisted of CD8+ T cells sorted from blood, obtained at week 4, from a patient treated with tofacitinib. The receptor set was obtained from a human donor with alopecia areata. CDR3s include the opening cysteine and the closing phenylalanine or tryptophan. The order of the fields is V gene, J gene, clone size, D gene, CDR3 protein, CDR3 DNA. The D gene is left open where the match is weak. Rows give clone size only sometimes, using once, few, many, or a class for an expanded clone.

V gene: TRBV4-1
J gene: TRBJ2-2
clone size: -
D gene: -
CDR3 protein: CASSQEASSGELFF
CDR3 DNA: TGCGCCAGCAGCCAAGAGGCAAGCTCCGGGGAGCTGTTTTTT

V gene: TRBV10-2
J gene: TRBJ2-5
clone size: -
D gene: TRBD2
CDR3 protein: CASSDSSGEETQYF
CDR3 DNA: TGCGCCAGCAGTGATTCTAGCGGTGAAGAGACCCAGTACTTC

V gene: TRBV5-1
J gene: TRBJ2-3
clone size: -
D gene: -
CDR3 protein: CASSLGSGVSTDTQYF
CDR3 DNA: TGCGCCAGCAGCTTGGGGTCAGGGGTTAGCACAGATACGCAGTATTTT

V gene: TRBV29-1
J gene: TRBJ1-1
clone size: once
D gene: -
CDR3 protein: CSVLVSMNTEAFF
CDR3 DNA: TGCAGCGTTTTGGTCTCCATGAACACTGAAGCTTTCTTT

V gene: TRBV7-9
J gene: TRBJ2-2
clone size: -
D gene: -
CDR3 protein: CASSLPGPGGELFF
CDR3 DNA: TGTGCCAGCAGCTTACCGGGCCCCGGAGGGGAGCTGTTTTTT

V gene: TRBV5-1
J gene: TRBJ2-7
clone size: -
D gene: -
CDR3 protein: CASSSTRTGRYEQYF
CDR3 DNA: TGCGCCAGCAGCTCGACTCGCACTGGCAGGTACGAGCAGTACTTC

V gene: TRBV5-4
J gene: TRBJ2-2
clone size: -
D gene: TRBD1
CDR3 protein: CASSWGTGDTGELFF
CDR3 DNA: TGTGCCAGCAGCTGGGGTACAGGGGACACCGGGGAGCTGTTTTTT

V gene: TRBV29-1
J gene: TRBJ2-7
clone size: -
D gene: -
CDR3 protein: CSVRTPEYEQYF
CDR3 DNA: TGCAGCGTACGGACTCCAGAGTACGAGCAGTACTTC

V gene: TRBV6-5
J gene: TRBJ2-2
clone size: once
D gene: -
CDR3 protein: CASSYSSGGGELFF
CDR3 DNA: TGTGCCAGCAGTTACTCGTCGGGTGGCGGGGAGCTGTTTTTT

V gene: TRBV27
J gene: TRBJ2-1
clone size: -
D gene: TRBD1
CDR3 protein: CASSPRQGAGNEQFF
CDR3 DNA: TGTGCCAGCAGTCCAAGACAGGGGGCGGGCAATGAGCAGTTCTTC

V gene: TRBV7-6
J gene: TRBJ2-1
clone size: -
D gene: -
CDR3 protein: CASSRSSYNEQFF
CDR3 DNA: TGTGCCAGTTCGCGGAGCTCCTACAATGAGCAGTTCTTC

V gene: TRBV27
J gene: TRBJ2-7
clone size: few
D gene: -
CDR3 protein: CASSFGTAFYEQYF
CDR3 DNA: TGTGCCAGCAGTTTTGGGACCGCTTTCTACGAGCAGTACTTC

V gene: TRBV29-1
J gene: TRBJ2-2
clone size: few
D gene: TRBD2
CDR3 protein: CSVVGLAATGELFF
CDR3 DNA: TGCAGCGTTGTAGGACTAGCAGCCACCGGGGAGCTGTTTTTT

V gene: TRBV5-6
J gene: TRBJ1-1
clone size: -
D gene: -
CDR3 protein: CASSLGIGWGTEAFF
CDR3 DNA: TGTGCCAGCAGCTTGGGTATAGGGTGGGGCACTGAAGCTTTCTTT

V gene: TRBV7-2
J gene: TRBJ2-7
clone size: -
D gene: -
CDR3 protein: CASSRGGGSNYEQYF
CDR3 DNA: TGTGCCAGCAGCCGCGGGGGCGGGAGCAACTACGAGCAGTACTTC

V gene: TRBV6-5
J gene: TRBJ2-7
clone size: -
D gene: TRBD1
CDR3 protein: CASSRTGDRGDEQYF
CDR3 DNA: TGTGCCAGCAGTCGTACGGGGGACAGGGGTGACGAGCAGTACTTC

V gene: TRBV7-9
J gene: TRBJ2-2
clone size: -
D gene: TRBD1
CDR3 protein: CASSRPTGGHTGELFF
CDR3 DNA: TGTGCCAGCAGCAGGCCGACAGGGGGCCATACCGGGGAGCTGTTTTTT

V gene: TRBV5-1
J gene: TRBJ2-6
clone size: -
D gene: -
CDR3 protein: CASSLTLVTGANVLTF
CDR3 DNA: TGCGCCAGCAGCTTGACACTAGTAACTGGGGCCAACGTCCTGACTTTC

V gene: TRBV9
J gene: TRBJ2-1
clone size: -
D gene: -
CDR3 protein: CASSVIYGDKYNEQFF
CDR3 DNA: TGTGCCAGCAGCGTAATCTACGGGGATAAGTACAATGAGCAGTTCTTC

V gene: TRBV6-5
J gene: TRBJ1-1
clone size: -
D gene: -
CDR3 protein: CASSYGTGLEAFF
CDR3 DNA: TGTGCCAGCAGTTACGGAACGGGGTTGGAAGCTTTCTTT

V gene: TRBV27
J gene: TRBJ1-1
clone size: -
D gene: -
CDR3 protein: CASKEGKVGTEAFF
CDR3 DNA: TGTGCCAGCAAGGAGGGGAAGGTAGGGACTGAAGCTTTCTTT

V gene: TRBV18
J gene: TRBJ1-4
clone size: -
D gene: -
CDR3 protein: CASSPPPGVGEKLFF
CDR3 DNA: TGTGCCAGCTCACCACCCCCAGGGGTTGGTGAAAAACTGTTTTTT

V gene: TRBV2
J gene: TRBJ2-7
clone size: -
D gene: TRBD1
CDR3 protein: CASSGPGDRDEQYF
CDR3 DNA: TGTGCCAGCAGCGGACCCGGGGACAGGGACGAGCAGTACTTC

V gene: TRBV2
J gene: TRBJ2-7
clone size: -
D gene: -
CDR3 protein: CASSGSHEQYF
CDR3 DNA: TGTGCCAGCAGTGGGTCCCACGAGCAGTACTTC

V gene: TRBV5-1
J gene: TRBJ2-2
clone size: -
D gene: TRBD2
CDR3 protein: CASSFGLAGDPNTGELFF
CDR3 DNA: TGCGCCAGCAGCTTTGGACTAGCGGGGGACCCGAACACCGGGGAGCTGTTTTTT

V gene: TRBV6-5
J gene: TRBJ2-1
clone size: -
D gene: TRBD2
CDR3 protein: CASSYGASGGDEQFF
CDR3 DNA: TGTGCCAGCAGTTACGGAGCTAGCGGGGGGGATGAGCAGTTCTTC

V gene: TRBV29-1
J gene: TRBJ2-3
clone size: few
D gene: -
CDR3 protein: CSVEDSGTSDTQYF
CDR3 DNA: TGCAGCGTTGAAGATTCCGGAACGTCAGATACGCAGTATTTT

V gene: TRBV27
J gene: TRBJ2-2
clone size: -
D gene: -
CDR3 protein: CASSFMARGELFF
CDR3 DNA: TGTGCCAGCAGTTTTATGGCGAGGGGGGAGCTGTTTTTT

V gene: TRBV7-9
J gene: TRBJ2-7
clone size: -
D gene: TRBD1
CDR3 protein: CASSPSTGGSYEQYF
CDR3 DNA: TGTGCCAGCAGCCCCTCGACAGGGGGCTCCTACGAGCAGTACTTC

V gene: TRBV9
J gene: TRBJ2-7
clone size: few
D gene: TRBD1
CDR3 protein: CASSVSGTGGDEQYF
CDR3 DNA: TGTGCCAGCAGCGTAAGCGGGACAGGGGGCGACGAGCAGTACTTC

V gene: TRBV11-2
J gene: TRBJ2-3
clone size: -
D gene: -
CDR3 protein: CASSSAGLYF
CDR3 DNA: TGTGCCAGCAGCTCCGCGGGGTTGTATTTT

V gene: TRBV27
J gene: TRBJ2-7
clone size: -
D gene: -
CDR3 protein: CASSLSARGLHNEQYF
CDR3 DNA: TGTGCCAGCAGTTTATCTGCAAGAGGACTTCATAACGAGCAGTACTTC

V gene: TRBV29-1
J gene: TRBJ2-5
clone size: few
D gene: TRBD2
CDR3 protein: CSVATSGRAAETQYF
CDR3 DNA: TGCAGCGTCGCTACTAGCGGGAGGGCCGCAGAGACCCAGTACTTC

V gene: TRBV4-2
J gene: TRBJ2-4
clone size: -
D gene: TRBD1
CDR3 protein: CASSQEGGDRGLGNIQYF
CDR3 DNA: TGTGCCAGCAGCCAAGAGGGGGGGGACAGGGGCTTGGGAAACATTCAGTACTTC

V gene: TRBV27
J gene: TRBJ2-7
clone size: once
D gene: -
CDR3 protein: CASSIGGPAYEQYF
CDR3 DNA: TGTGCCAGCAGTATCGGGGGGCCTGCGTACGAGCAGTACTTC

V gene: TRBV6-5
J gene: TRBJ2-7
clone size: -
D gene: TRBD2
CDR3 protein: CASSLAGGPIYEQYF
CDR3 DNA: TGTGCCAGCAGTTTAGCGGGAGGGCCAATTTACGAGCAGTACTTC

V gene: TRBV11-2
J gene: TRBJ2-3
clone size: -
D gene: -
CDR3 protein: CASSLVGGMADTQYF
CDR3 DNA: TGTGCCAGCAGCTTAGTTGGGGGGATGGCAGATACGCAGTATTTT

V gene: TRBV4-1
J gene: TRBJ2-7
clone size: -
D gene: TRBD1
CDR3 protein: CASSLILRTGSSYEQYF
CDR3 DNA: TGCGCCAGCAGCCTAATTCTCCGGACAGGGAGCTCCTACGAGCAGTACTTC

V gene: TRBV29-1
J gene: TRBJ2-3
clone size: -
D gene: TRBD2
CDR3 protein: CSVRAGGTDTQYF
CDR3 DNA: TGCAGCGTCCGAGCGGGAGGAACAGATACGCAGTATTTT

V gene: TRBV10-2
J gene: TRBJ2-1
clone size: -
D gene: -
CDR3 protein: CASSLTGRSNEQFF
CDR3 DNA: TGCGCCAGCAGCCTGACAGGACGATCCAATGAGCAGTTCTTC

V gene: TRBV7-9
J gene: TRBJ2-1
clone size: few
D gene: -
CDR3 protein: CASSLKTLSLQYEQFF
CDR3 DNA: TGTGCCAGCAGCTTAAAAACCCTAAGCCTACAATATGAGCAGTTCTTC

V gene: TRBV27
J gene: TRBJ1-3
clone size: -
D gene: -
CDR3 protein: CASSDRSNTIYF
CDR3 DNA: TGTGCCAGCAGCGACCGTAGCAACACCATATATTTT

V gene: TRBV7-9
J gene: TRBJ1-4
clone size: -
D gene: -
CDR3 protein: CASSSGDGGEEKLFF
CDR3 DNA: TGTGCCAGCAGCTCAGGGGACGGCGGGGAAGAAAAACTGTTTTTT

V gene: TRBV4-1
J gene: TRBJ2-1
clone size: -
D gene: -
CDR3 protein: CASSQDSQGNEQFF
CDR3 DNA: TGCGCCAGCAGCCAAGATTCCCAGGGCAATGAGCAGTTCTTC

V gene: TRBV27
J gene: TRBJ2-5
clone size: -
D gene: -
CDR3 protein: CASSFTPGGVGTQYF
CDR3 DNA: TGTGCCAGCAGTTTCACACCAGGGGGGGTTGGGACCCAGTACTTC

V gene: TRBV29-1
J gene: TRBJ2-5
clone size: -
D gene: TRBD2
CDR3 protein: CSVVIAGDGKETQYF
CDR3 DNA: TGCAGCGTTGTAATAGCGGGAGACGGGAAAGAGACCCAGTACTTC

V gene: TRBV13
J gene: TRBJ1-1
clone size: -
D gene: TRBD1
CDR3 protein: CASSSDRVSTEAFF
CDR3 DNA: TGTGCCAGCAGCTCGGACAGGGTGTCCACTGAAGCTTTCTTT

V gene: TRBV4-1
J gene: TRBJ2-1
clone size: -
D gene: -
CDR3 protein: CASSRDTTYNEQFF
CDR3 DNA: TGCGCCAGCAGCCGGGACACGACCTACAATGAGCAGTTCTTC

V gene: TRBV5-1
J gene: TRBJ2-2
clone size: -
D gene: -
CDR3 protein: CASSSGEGTGELFF
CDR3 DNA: TGCGCCAGCAGCTCCGGAGAGGGCACCGGGGAGCTGTTTTTT

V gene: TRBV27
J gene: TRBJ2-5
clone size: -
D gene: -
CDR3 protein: CASSPRQGQETQYF
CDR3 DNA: TGTGCCAGCAGTCCCCGGCAGGGCCAAGAGACCCAGTACTTC

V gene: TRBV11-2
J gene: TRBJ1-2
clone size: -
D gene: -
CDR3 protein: CASYGTGYGYTF
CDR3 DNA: TGTGCCAGCTACGGAACAGGATATGGCTACACCTTC

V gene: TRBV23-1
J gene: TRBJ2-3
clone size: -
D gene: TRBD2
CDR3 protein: CASSQQLGRGEDTQYF
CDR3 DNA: TGCGCCAGCAGTCAACAGCTCGGGAGGGGCGAGGATACGCAGTATTTT

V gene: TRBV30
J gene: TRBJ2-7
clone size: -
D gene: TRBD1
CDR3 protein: CAWSVAGGYEQYF
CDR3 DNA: TGTGCCTGGAGTGTGGCAGGGGGCTACGAGCAGTACTTC

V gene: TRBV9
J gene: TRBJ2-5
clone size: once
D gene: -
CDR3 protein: CASSVGGSSQETQYF
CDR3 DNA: TGTGCCAGCAGCGTAGGAGGGAGTAGTCAAGAGACCCAGTACTTC